Listed below are T cell receptor beta chains from one sample, sequenced in a study of OX40 agonist ivuxolimab in advanced cancers. Here immunoSEQ multiplex PCR was the method, and the copy in TCRdb shows in-frame clones only, minus some. This sample has roughly 60,000 clones; 86% occur once, and the top ten carry under 4.5%. This specimen was CD4+ or CD8+ T cells sorted from blood, taken in a trial of the OX40 agonist ivuxolimab. The receptors were gathered from an adult with an advanced solid tumor such as melanoma, head and neck, liver or kidney cancer. Each CDR3 is given with its conserved first and last residue. The D gene is left open where the match is weak. Some rows mark clone size as missing; the rest say once, few, many or name a class of expanded clone.

v_call: TRBV5-4
clone_size: NA
d_call: TRBD1
j_call: TRBJ2-5
cdr3_aa: CASSETGVETQYF
cdr3_nt: TGTGCCAGCAGCGAAACAGGGGTGGAGACCCAGTACTTC

v_call: TRBV4-2
clone_size: NA
d_call: NA
j_call: TRBJ2-3
cdr3_aa: CASSQEVDGSTDTQYF
cdr3_nt: TGTGCCAGCAGCCAAGAAGTCGATGGGTCCACAGATACGCAGTATTTT

v_call: TRBV5-6
clone_size: NA
d_call: NA
j_call: TRBJ1-1
cdr3_aa: CASSLWATTEAFF
cdr3_nt: TGTGCCAGCAGCTTGTGGGCAACCACTGAAGCTTTCTTT

v_call: TRBV28
clone_size: NA
d_call: TRBD2
j_call: TRBJ2-7
cdr3_aa: CASSLGGVYEQYF
cdr3_nt: TGTGCCAGCAGTTTGGGAGGGGTTTACGAGCAGTACTTC

v_call: TRBV5-1
clone_size: NA
d_call: NA
j_call: TRBJ1-6
cdr3_aa: CASSSGTENSPLHF
cdr3_nt: TGCGCCAGCAGCTCCGGGACGGAGAATTCACCCCTCCACTTT

v_call: TRBV19
clone_size: few
d_call: TRBD2
j_call: TRBJ2-6
cdr3_aa: CASSGGRSGANVLTF
cdr3_nt: TGTGCCAGTAGTGGCGGGAGGTCCGGGGCCAACGTCCTGACTTTC

v_call: TRBV9
clone_size: NA
d_call: TRBD1
j_call: TRBJ1-2
cdr3_aa: CASSENTGGYGYTF
cdr3_nt: TGTGCCAGCAGCGAAAATACAGGGGGCTATGGCTACACCTTC

v_call: TRBV7-2
clone_size: NA
d_call: NA
j_call: TRBJ1-1
cdr3_aa: CASSLSVLEAFF
cdr3_nt: TGTGCCAGCAGCTTATCGGTGCTCGAAGCTTTCTTT

v_call: TRBV4-1
clone_size: NA
d_call: TRBD1
j_call: TRBJ1-2
cdr3_aa: CASSPGTGGVYGYTF
cdr3_nt: TGCGCCAGCTCTCCCGGGACAGGTGGGGTCTATGGCTACACCTTC

v_call: TRBV28
clone_size: NA
d_call: NA
j_call: TRBJ2-4
cdr3_aa: CASRDQGFRWGLAKNIQYF
cdr3_nt: TGTGCCAGCAGGGATCAGGGGTTCCGATGGGGGTTAGCCAAAAACATTCAGTACTTC

v_call: TRBV19
clone_size: NA
d_call: NA
j_call: TRBJ2-3
cdr3_aa: CASSISGQSTDTQYF
cdr3_nt: TGTGCCAGTAGTATATCTGGACAGAGCACAGATACGCAGTATTTT

v_call: TRBV27
clone_size: once
d_call: NA
j_call: TRBJ2-6
cdr3_aa: CASSLSESGANVLTF
cdr3_nt: TGTGCCAGCAGTTTATCAGAGTCTGGGGCCAACGTCCTGACTTTC

v_call: TRBV28
clone_size: NA
d_call: NA
j_call: TRBJ1-4
cdr3_aa: CASSLSDPNELFF
cdr3_nt: TGTGCCAGCAGTTTATCAGACCCCAATGAACTGTTTTTT

v_call: TRBV19
clone_size: NA
d_call: NA
j_call: TRBJ2-7
cdr3_aa: CASSIGGRGDYKQYF
cdr3_nt: TGTGCCAGTAGTATAGGCGGCAGAGGAGATTACAAGCAGTACTTC

v_call: TRBV7-6
clone_size: NA
d_call: TRBD1
j_call: TRBJ1-6
cdr3_aa: CASSQSGQARSPLHF
cdr3_nt: TGTGCCAGCAGTCAGAGCGGACAGGCGCGCTCACCCCTCCACTTT

v_call: TRBV5-4
clone_size: NA
d_call: NA
j_call: TRBJ1-2
cdr3_aa: CASSQTAFNYGYTF
cdr3_nt: TGTGCCAGCAGCCAGACTGCCTTTAACTATGGCTACACCTTC

v_call: TRBV29-1
clone_size: NA
d_call: TRBD1
j_call: TRBJ2-7
cdr3_aa: CSVIPGGDEQYF
cdr3_nt: TGCAGCGTGATTCCAGGGGGCGATGAGCAGTACTTC

v_call: TRBV9
clone_size: NA
d_call: NA
j_call: TRBJ1-2
cdr3_aa: CASMEASYGYTF
cdr3_nt: TGTGCCAGCATGGAGGCCAGCTATGGCTACACCTTC

v_call: TRBV4-1
clone_size: NA
d_call: NA
j_call: TRBJ2-3
cdr3_aa: CASSPPPGQRSTDTQYF
cdr3_nt: TGCGCCAGCAGCCCACCACCCGGACAAAGGAGCACAGATACGCAGTATTTT

v_call: TRBV10-3
clone_size: NA
d_call: NA
j_call: TRBJ2-7
cdr3_aa: CAISEPTRVYEQYF
cdr3_nt: TGTGCCATCAGTGAGCCAACCAGGGTCTACGAGCAGTACTTC

v_call: TRBV19
clone_size: NA
d_call: NA
j_call: TRBJ1-1
cdr3_aa: CASSTKRGAGSTEAFF
cdr3_nt: TGTGCCAGTAGCACAAAGCGGGGGGCCGGGAGCACTGAAGCTTTCTTT

v_call: TRBV5-1
clone_size: NA
d_call: NA
j_call: TRBJ2-6
cdr3_aa: CASSLWAFSGANVLTF
cdr3_nt: TGCGCCAGCAGCTTGTGGGCCTTCTCTGGGGCCAACGTCCTGACTTTC

v_call: TRBV5-1
clone_size: NA
d_call: NA
j_call: TRBJ2-6
cdr3_aa: CASSPTSSGITDPGANVLTF
cdr3_nt: TGCGCCAGCAGCCCCACATCTTCCGGGATTACTGACCCTGGGGCCAACGTCCTGACTTTC

v_call: TRBV5-1
clone_size: NA
d_call: NA
j_call: TRBJ1-4
cdr3_aa: CASSLVGEKLFF
cdr3_nt: TGCGCCAGCAGCTTGGTTGGGGAAAAACTGTTTTTT

v_call: TRBV5-4
clone_size: NA
d_call: NA
j_call: TRBJ2-2
cdr3_aa: CASSWMGVRTGELFF
cdr3_nt: TGTGCCAGCAGCTGGATGGGGGTGAGGACCGGGGAGCTGTTTTTT